Each of the 26 T cell receptor beta chains below was sequenced from the same sample in a study of shared clonotypes between healthy human individuals. Assay used: immunoSEQ multiplex PCR; TCRdb lists only in-frame clones, some missing. This sample has 2 million to 2.5 million clones; approximately 95% occur once, and the top ten carry approximately 0.13%. Sequencing was done on a sample of naive CD4+ T cells sorted from blood. Subset given: CD45RA+ positively selected. The receptor source for this set is a man younger than 30 in good health.

This chain connects TRBV7-2 to TRBJ2-5; 10 bases are shared with TRBD2. Germline CDR1 and CDR2: SGHTA and FQGNSA. CDR3 length: 16 residues. V trimming: 2 bases; J trimming: 6 bases; junction bases outside the gene matches: 9. The CDR3 nucleotides are TGTGCCAGCAGCTTAACTAGCGGGAACGTGGTAAAGACCCAGTACTTC. Protein product: CASSLTSGNVVKTQYF.

The V gene is TRBV2, the J gene TRBJ2-7; a possible D gene is TRBD1 (6 bases). This CDR3 spans 14 amino acids. CDR1 and CDR2 (germline): SNHLY, FYNNEI. V lost 7 bases and J lost 0, with 13 bases in between. The CDR3 DNA reads TGTGCCAGCAACCCCGACAGGCGCTCCTACGAGCAGTACTTC. As protein: CASNPDRRSYEQYF.

This chain links TRBV10-1 with TRBJ2-7, with TRBD1 identical over 7 bases. The CDR3 totals 12 residues. The junction had 4 bases not matched to a gene; V was cut back by 5 bases and J by 6 bases. CDR1 WNHNN and CDR2 SYGVQD come from the germline V gene (reference sequence). For the CDR3, the DNA is TGCGCCAGCAGTTGGGACAGCGGCGAGCAGTACTTC. It yields the protein CASSWDSGEQYF.

V and J are TRBV19 and TRBJ1-3; D may be TRBD1 (5 bases). Germline loops: CDR1 LNHDA, CDR2 SQIVND (reference sequence). Trimming left V 8 bases short and J 0 bases short, with 11 bases between. The CDR3 is 14 amino acids. The CDR3 DNA follows: TGTGCCAGTGGGACGGGAAACTCTGGAAACACCATATATTTT. Its protein is CASGTGNSGNTIYF.

The rearrangement uses TRBV30 and TRBJ1-6; no reliable D call. V was pared by 5 bases and J by 8 bases, with 13 bases between. From germline, CDR1 is GTSNPN and CDR2 SVGIG (reference sequence). The CDR3 has 13 amino acids. The CDR3 here is CAWALRTDSPLHF. CDR3 nucleotide sequence: TGTGCCTGGGCCCTCCGAACGGATTCACCCCTCCACTTT.

Remarks on this clone: The same CDR3 is also encoded by other DNA sequences in this sample. The J gene is TRBJ1-1, the V gene TRBV18; D is possibly TRBD1 (6 bases). Germline-derived CDR1 and CDR2 are KGHSH and LQKENI. There are 14 residues in the CDR3. V dropped 1 base and J dropped 4 bases, with 10 bases sitting between them. The CDR3 nucleotides read TGTGCCAGCTCACCACAGGGGGTGGGCACTGAAGCTTTCTTT. Its protein is CASSPQGVGTEAFF.

In regard to this clone: This same CDR3 is encoded by further DNA sequences in the sample. The genes are TRBV5-1 and TRBJ2-3; D ambiguous. The CDR3 is made up of 14 amino acids. The V end was cut by 3 bases, the J end by 0 bases, with 8 bases between. Germline assignment: CDR1 SGHRS and CDR2 YFSETQ. The CDR3: CASSWATSTDTQYF. The CDR3 region has the DNA TGCGCCAGCAGCTGGGCTACCAGCACAGATACGCAGTATTTT.

The rearrangement joins TRBV28 to TRBJ1-1, with 7 bases lining up with TRBD1. Germline loops: CDR1 MDHEN, CDR2 SYDVKM. The trim removed 7 bases at V and 3 bases at J, leaving 8 bases unmatched. The CDR3 runs 14 residues. CDR3 bases: TGTGCCAGCACCACTGCCCAGGGGGACACTGAAGCTTTCTTT. Its protein is CASTTAQGDTEAFF.

This chain links TRBV2 with TRBJ2-1, with 10 nucleotides matching TRBD1. The germline V gene has CDR1 SNHLY and CDR2 FYNNEI. J was trimmed by 6 bases and V by 4 bases; bases with no gene match: 3. This CDR3 has 14 residues. The CDR3 protein is CASSGQGAFNEQFF. In DNA form, the CDR3 reads TGTGCCAGCAGTGGACAGGGGGCTTTCAATGAGCAGTTCTTC.

The chain uses TRBV6-1 and TRBJ2-7, with D hard to call. Trimming shortened V by 6 bases and J by 2 bases, and 8 bases separated the two germline ends. Germline V gene data show CDR1 as MNHNS and CDR2 as SASEGT. The CDR3 extends over 12 amino acids. The CDR3 DNA is TGTGCCAGCAGGACGCATGCCTACGAGCAGTACTTC. It translates to CASRTHAYEQYF.

V and J are TRBV29-1 and TRBJ1-1, with D uncertain. The germline V and J ends were trimmed by 6 bases and 1 base, with 15 bases remaining between them. Germline V CDR1 and CDR2: SQVTM, ANQGSEA. The CDR3 length is 14 residues. In DNA, the CDR3 is TGCAGCGTCGGATCATACTTATGGAACACTGAAGCTTTCTTT. This encodes CSVGSYLWNTEAFF.

The rearrangement uses TRBV28 and TRBJ1-5, with TRBD1 matching 9 bases. Germline-derived CDR1 and CDR2 are MDHEN and SYDVKM. V dropped 6 bases and J dropped 7; count of bases not matched to a gene: 10. The CDR3 extends over 15 amino acids. The CDR3, as DNA: TGTGCCAGCAGATGGGACAGGGTACCAGGCCAGCCCCAGCATTTT. Translated: CASRWDRVPGQPQHF.

V is TRBV5-1 and J is TRBJ2-3; the match to TRBD2 covers 10 bases. The germline CDR1 and CDR2 sequences are SGHRS and YFSETQ. Germline trimming cut 4 bases from V and 4 bases from J; bases unmatched to any gene: 6. The CDR3 is made up of 15 amino acids. The CDR3 loop reads CASSPQRGGSDTQYF. CDR3 DNA: TGCGCCAGCAGCCCCCAGCGGGGGGGGTCAGATACGCAGTATTTT.

The chain joins TRBV19 to TRBJ2-3; D possibly matches TRBD1 or TRBD2 (6 bases each). Germline V lookup: CDR1 LNHDA, CDR2 SQIVND (reference sequence). Trimming removed 1 base from V and 7 bases from J, with 24 bases in between. There are 18 residues in the CDR3. The CDR3 here is CASSIGHSLGGRVNTQYF. The CDR3 DNA reads as TGTGCCAGTAGTATAGGACACTCCCTGGGGGGCCGGGTGAATACGCAGTATTTT.

The table lists this clone with a count of one. V gene TRBV7-9 combines with J gene TRBJ1-2; 8 bases match TRBD1. The CDR3 spans 14 residues. Trimming removed 6 bases from V and 8 bases from J; junction bases left unmatched: 11. Germline V gene lookup returns CDR1 SEHNR and CDR2 FQNEAQ (reference sequence). The CDR3 DNA sequence: TGTGCCAGCAGTTCCGGGACAGGTTATTCGGGCTACACCTTC. Amino acid sequence: CASSSGTGYSGYTF.

The CDR3 region has the DNA TGTGCCAGCACCGTCACTGGAACAGGGAGATACGAGCAGTACTTC. Translating gives CASTVTGTGRYEQYF. This sequence joins TRBV28 and TRBJ2-7; maybe TRBD1 (6 bases). From germline, CDR1 is MDHEN and CDR2 SYDVKM. The V gene lost 7 bases and the J gene lost 4 bases, with 20 bases spanning the gap. The CDR3 extends over 15 amino acids. The full variable domain, its missing parts supplied by reference TRBV28 and TRBJ2-7, is DVKVTQSSRYLVKRTGEKVFLECVQDMDHENMFWYRQDPGLGLRLIYFSYDVKMKEKGDIPEGYSVSREKKERFSLILESASTNQTSMYLCASTVTGTGRYEQYFGPGTRLTVT.

The rearrangement joins TRBV11-2 to TRBJ2-5; possibly TRBD1 for D (5 bases). The germline gives CDR1 SGHAT, CDR2 FQNNGV. This CDR3 has 16 residues. Trimming shortened V by 3 bases and J by 2 bases, and 16 bases separated the two germline ends. CDR3 region: CASSFRFGRVQETQYF. The CDR3 DNA is TGTGCCAGCAGCTTCCGGTTCGGCAGGGTGCAAGAGACCCAGTACTTC.

The chain employs TRBV10-3 and TRBJ2-3, with D possibly matching TRBD2 (6 bases). V lost 10 bases and J lost 1, with 15 bases in between. CDR3 length equals 14 residues. CDR1 is ENHRY and CDR2 is SYGVKD in the germline V gene. CDR3 sequence reads: CATQDGGGTDTQYF. The CDR3 nucleotides are TGTGCCACCCAGGACGGGGGAGGCACAGATACGCAGTATTTT.

The chain links TRBV7-3 to TRBJ2-1, with D unresolved. Trimming removed 5 bases from V and 0 bases from J, with 8 bases in between. Germline V gives CDR1 SGHTA, CDR2 FQGTGA. The CDR3 is 14 residues long. CDR3 protein: CASSLRHSYNEQFF. CDR3 in DNA: TGTGCCAGCAGCCTCCGGCACTCCTACAATGAGCAGTTCTTC.

Here the CDR3 reads CASRTGKGNEKLFF. The CDR3 region has the DNA TGTGCCAGCCGCACAGGGAAGGGAAATGAAAAACTGTTTTTT. The chain employs TRBV28 and TRBJ1-4; perhaps TRBD1 as D (6 bases). The CDR3 extends over 14 amino acids. V shed 8 bases and J shed 5 bases, with 15 bases lying between them. Germline V gives CDR1 MDHEN, CDR2 SYDVKM. Drawing the rest from reference TRBV28 and TRBJ1-4, the complete variable domain is DVKVTQSSRYLVKRTGEKVFLECVQDMDHENMFWYRQDPGLGLRLIYFSYDVKMKEKGDIPEGYSVSREKKERFSLILESASTNQTSMYLCASRTGKGNEKLFFGSGTQLSVL.

The chain uses TRBV10-3 and TRBJ2-3; no definite D call. The CDR3 contains 15 residues. V gave up 2 bases and J gave up 1 base, with 10 bases separating them. Per germline, CDR1 ENHRY and CDR2 SYGVKD. The CDR3 region is CAISEVGPGTDTQYF. In DNA, the CDR3 is TGTGCCATCAGTGAGGTCGGTCCGGGCACAGATACGCAGTATTTT.

The chain uses TRBV7-2 and TRBJ2-3; possibly TRBD1 or TRBD2 for D (5 bases each). Germline lookup yields CDR1 SGHTA and CDR2 FQGNSA. The CDR3 runs 15 residues. Trimming took 4 bases from V and 3 from J, leaving 14 bases between them. The CDR3 spells CASSYKSGATDTQYF. The CDR3 nucleotides read TGTGCCAGCAGCTACAAATCCGGGGCGACAGATACGCAGTATTTT.

V and J are TRBV30 and TRBJ1-2, with TRBD1 as a possible D gene (6 bases). Germline-derived CDR1 and CDR2 are GTSNPN and SVGIG (reference sequence). This CDR3 contains 18 residues. Trimming took 1 base from V and 0 from J, leaving 21 bases between them. CDR3 nucleotides: TGTGCCTGGAGTGGGGGGGGCCGGGACTGGATAGCTAACTATGGCTACACCTTC. Encoded protein: CAWSGGGRDWIANYGYTF.

The V gene is TRBV18, the J gene TRBJ1-3; D is ambiguous. From germline, CDR1 is KGHSH and CDR2 LQKENI. The CDR3 consists of 18 residues. V was shortened by 1 base and J by 0 bases, with 16 bases between the two germline ends. In nucleotides, the CDR3 is TGTGCCAGCTCACCACGCGACGTCAGGTCCCTCTCTGGAAACACCATATATTTT. Translating it yields CASSPRDVRSLSGNTIYF. The full variable domain, completed using reference TRBV18 and TRBJ1-3, is NAGVMQNPRHLVRRRGQEARLRCSPMKGHSHVYWYRQLPEEGLKFMVYLQKENIIDESGMPKERFSAEFPKEGPSILRIQQVVRGDSAAYFCASSPRDVRSLSGNTIYFGEGSWLTVV.

This sequence joins TRBV2 and TRBJ2-7, with 9 bases identical to TRBD2. Germline assignment: CDR1 SNHLY and CDR2 FYNNEI. This CDR3 has 15 residues. V trimming: 3 bases; J trimming: 3 bases; junction bases outside the gene matches: 6. This chain's CDR3 is CASSESASGVYEQYF. The CDR3 coding sequence is TGTGCCAGCAGTGAGTCGGCTAGCGGGGTCTACGAGCAGTACTTC. The whole variable domain, remainder taken from reference TRBV2 and TRBJ2-7, is EPEVTQTPSHQVTQMGQEVILRCVPISNHLYFYWYRQILGQKVEFLVSFYNNEISEKSEIFDDQFSVERPDGSNFTLKIRSTKLEDSAMYFCASSESASGVYEQYFGPGTRLTVT.

The chain carries TRBV2 and TRBJ2-3; D ambiguous. This CDR3 has 14 residues. Germline V gene sequence: CDR1 SNHLY, CDR2 FYNNEI. V lost 4 bases and J lost 0, with 8 bases in between. The CDR3 DNA sequence: TGTGCCAGCAGTGGACGTACTAGCACAGATACGCAGTATTTT. Translated: CASSGRTSTDTQYF.